These 27 T cell receptor beta chains share one sample of origin, sequenced in a study of blood T cell repertoires in COVID-19 (dated by TCRdb to the early 2020s). Library prep was done by the immunoSEQ multiplex PCR assay. Drawn from immuneACCESS, this table holds only the in-frame rearrangements with V and J called that TCRdb kept. Clones are partly lost; checked studies trace under half to an unresolved V gene and leave the rest unexplained. The table for this sample lists approximately 260,000 clones; roughly 91% of them were counted only once. The ten most abundant clones make up under 2.5% of the sample. Specimen: PBMCs or T cells enriched from blood (not recorded which). The source of these receptors is a woman aged 55-75 years who had recovered from COVID-19.

The chain joins TRBV29-1 to TRBJ2-3; TRBD1 might be the D (6 bases). CDR1 is SQVTM, CDR2 ANQGSEA, per germline. The length of the CDR3 is 12 residues. V shed 5 bases and J shed 3 bases, with 9 bases lying between them. The CDR3 sequence is CSVSQGTDTQYF. The CDR3 region has the DNA TGCAGCGTTTCGCAGGGGACAGATACGCAGTATTTT.

The rearrangement links TRBV14 to TRBJ2-7; 12 nucleotides line up with TRBD2. Per germline, CDR1 SGHDN and CDR2 FVKESK. V shed 4 bases, J shed 5 bases, and the junction held 3 bases outside the gene matches. The CDR3 consists of 14 residues. CDR3 in amino acids: CASSPRLAGDEQYF. The DNA of the CDR3 is TGTGCCAGCAGCCCCAGACTAGCGGGAGACGAGCAGTACTTC.

For this clone: An end of the junction differs from the germline gene, which may be a read error. The chain joins TRBV12-3 or TRBV12-4 to TRBJ2-4; 10 bases line up with TRBD2. There are 11 residues in the CDR3. The CDR3 protein is CASTLGLALSF. DNA for the CDR3: TGTGCCAGCACTTTGGGACTAGCGCTTTCCTTC.

The chain couples TRBV2 to TRBJ1-2; D is perhaps TRBD1 (6 bases). CDR1 is SNHLY, CDR2 FYNNEI, per germline. The CDR3 contains 15 residues. V lost 7 bases and J lost 0, with 15 bases in between. CDR3 amino acids: CASTGGRPANYGYTF. The DNA of the CDR3 is TGTGCCAGCACGGGGGGCAGGCCAGCTAACTATGGCTACACCTTC. The full variable domain, in which reference TRBV2 and TRBJ1-2 provide the parts outside the CDR3, is EPEVTQTPSHQVTQMGQEVILRCVPISNHLYFYWYRQILGQKVEFLVSFYNNEISEKSEIFDDQFSVERPDGSNFTLKIRSTKLEDSAMYFCASTGGRPANYGYTFGSGTRLTVV.

The chain links TRBV19 to TRBJ1-2, with 7 nucleotides matching TRBD1. CDR1 and CDR2 from the germline V gene are LNHDA and SQIVND (reference sequence). The CDR3 covers 15 residues. J lost 3 bases, V lost 5 bases, and 9 bases had no gene match. CDR3 sequence (DNA): TGTGCCAGTAGTCTCCTTGGACAGGTCGACTATGGCTACACCTTC. The encoded protein is CASSLLGQVDYGYTF.

V and J are TRBV6-5 and TRBJ2-1; TRBD2 might be the D (5 bases). The CDR3 has 14 amino acids. V was pared by 5 bases and J by 7 bases, with 15 bases between. The germline V gene encodes CDR1 MNHEY and CDR2 SVGAGI. CDR3 residues: CASSNPGWRNEQFF. DNA of the CDR3: TGTGCCAGCAGTAACCCGGGATGGCGGAATGAGCAGTTCTTC.

The chain combines TRBV23-1 with TRBJ2-3; D gene unclear. TRBV23-1 has ORF status, its function being uncertain. There are 17 residues in the CDR3. Trimming pared 7 bases from V and 4 bases from J, leaving 24 bases between. Here the CDR3 DNA reads TGCGCCAGCATCCCCCACGATGGCAGGCTAAGACCAGATACGCAGTATTTT. Protein product: CASIPHDGRLRPDTQYF.

This clone was detected only once. V and J are TRBV5-1 and TRBJ1-2; D call uncertain. The germline CDR1 and CDR2 sequences are SGHRS and YFSETQ. The CDR3 runs 15 residues. Trimming stripped 3 bases from V and 3 bases from J, with 15 bases between. CDR3 sequence (DNA): TGCGCCAGCAGCTCCCGGGGAGGGTCGGACTATGGCTACACCTTC. Protein product: CASSSRGGSDYGYTF.

V is TRBV11-3 and J is TRBJ2-5, with 7 bases matching TRBD1. J was trimmed by 5 bases and V by 1 base; bases with no gene match: 7. The CDR3 is 15 residues long. Germline V gives CDR1 SGHNT, CDR2 YENEEA. The CDR3 region is CASSLGTGDLETQYF. The CDR3 DNA follows: TGTGCCAGCAGCTTAGGGACAGGAGATCTGGAGACCCAGTACTTC.

V and J are TRBV19 and TRBJ1-5, with 7 nucleotides matching TRBD1. The ends lost 4 bases at V and 8 bases at J; junction bases unmatched: 5. The CDR3 is 13 amino acids. The germline CDR1 and CDR2 sequences are LNHDA and SQIVND (reference sequence). DNA for the CDR3: TGTGCCAGTAGTAAAGGGACAGTAGAGCCCCAGCATTTT. Protein: CASSKGTVEPQHF.

V and J are TRBV24-1 and TRBJ2-3; D may be TRBD2 (6 bases). Per the germline V gene, CDR1 is KGHDR and CDR2 is SFDVKD. There are 13 residues in the CDR3. V was trimmed by 6 bases and J by 4 bases, leaving 10 bases between them. The CDR3 sequence is CATSNGGSDTQYF. CDR3 DNA sequence: TGTGCCACCAGTAACGGAGGGTCAGATACGCAGTATTTT.

A word on this clone: In the same sample, other DNA sequences code for this CDR3. This rearrangement joins TRBV30 to TRBJ1-1; D uncertain. The V gene's germline CDR1 is GTSNPN and CDR2 SVGIG (reference sequence). The CDR3 runs to 11 residues. Trimming cost V 4 bases and J 0 bases, with 3 bases left between them. Here the CDR3 reads CAWIVNTEAFF. The DNA of the CDR3 is TGTGCCTGGATCGTGAACACTGAAGCTTTCTTT.

The CDR3 here is CASSLGHSNEAFF. For the CDR3, the DNA is TGTGCCAGCAGCTTGGGGCACAGTAATGAAGCTTTCTTT. The chain links TRBV5-4 to TRBJ1-1, with no clear D. This CDR3 has 13 residues. Germline V CDR1 and CDR2: SGHNT, YYREEE (reference sequence). Trimming left V 0 bases short and J 7 bases short, with 10 bases between.

This chain links TRBV9 with TRBJ2-2; 10 bases map to TRBD1. The germline V gene has CDR1 SGDLS and CDR2 YYNGEE. The CDR3 runs 18 residues. The J segment lost 5 bases and the V segment lost 0 bases, leaving 10 bases of the junction unmatched. The CDR3 DNA reads TGTGCCAGCAGCGTAGCCCCGCAGGACAGGGGGAAGACCGGGGAGCTGTTTTTT. Translation gives CASSVAPQDRGKTGELFF. The variable domain in full, completed from reference TRBV9 and TRBJ2-2, reads DSGVTQTPKHLITATGQRVTLRCSPRSGDLSVYWYQQSLDQGLQFLIQYYNGEERAKGNILERFSAQQFPDLHSELNLSSLELGDSALYFCASSVAPQDRGKTGELFFGEGSRLTVL.

The rearrangement uses TRBV29-1 and TRBJ2-7, with TRBD2 matching over 10 bases. Germline V gives CDR1 SQVTM, CDR2 ANQGSEA. The CDR3 spans 14 residues. With V trimmed by 0 bases and J by 6 bases, 5 bases remained unmatched. The CDR3 DNA is TGCAGCGTTGAAGATGGAGCGGGAGGGGCCGAGCAGTACTTC. Translation gives CSVEDGAGGAEQYF.

The chain is built from TRBV10-3 and TRBJ2-7; 10 positions agree with TRBD1. The ends lost 6 bases at V and 6 bases at J; junction bases unmatched: 8. The germline CDR1 and CDR2 sequences are ENHRY and SYGVKD. The CDR3 spans 14 residues. The CDR3 here is CAIRQTGGEGEQYF. The CDR3 region has the DNA TGTGCCATCAGGCAGACAGGGGGCGAGGGCGAGCAGTACTTC.

V is TRBV29-1 and J is TRBJ1-2; no clear D. The CDR3 consists of 15 residues. The ends were cut back, 7 bases at V and 2 bases at J, with 20 bases in the middle. The V gene's germline CDR1 is SQVTM and CDR2 ANQGSEA. Here the CDR3 reads CSANTPGNENYGYTF. The CDR3 bases are TGCAGCGCCAATACCCCGGGTAACGAAAACTATGGCTACACCTTC.

Concerning this clone: At one end, the junction sequence differs from germline, possibly due to a read error. The chain carries TRBV30 and TRBJ1-1; no clear D. This CDR3 comprises 13 residues. Germline-derived CDR1 and CDR2 are GTSNPN and SVGIG (reference sequence). The CDR3 reads CAWSVTRYRTLVF. For the CDR3, the DNA is TGTGCCTGGAGTGTAACCCGCTACCGAACTCTTGTATTT. The full variable domain, its missing parts supplied by reference TRBV30 and TRBJ1-1, is SQTIHQWPATLVQPVGSPLSLECTVEGTSNPNLYWYRQAAGRGLQLLFYSVGIGQISSEVPQNLSASRPQDRQFILSSKKLLLSDSGFYLCAWSVTRYRTLVFGQGTRLTVV.

The gene calls are TRBV4-1 and TRBJ2-1, with unresolved D. V lost 0 bases and J 9 bases, leaving 9 bases between the germline ends. Per germline, CDR1 MGHRA and CDR2 YSYEKL. The CDR3 consists of 13 residues. CDR3 in amino acids: CASSQDIFGEQFF. CDR3 coding DNA: TGCGCCAGCAGCCAAGATATCTTCGGTGAGCAGTTCTTC.

The chain links TRBV7-2 to TRBJ2-5; no clear D gene. This CDR3 contains 12 residues. Per the germline V gene, CDR1 is SGHTA and CDR2 is FQGNSA. Between the trimmed V and J ends, which lost 5 bases and 5 bases, there was a span of 9 bases. The CDR3 nucleotides are TGTGCCAGCAGCCCGGGTAGGGAGACCCAGTACTTC. Protein product: CASSPGRETQYF.

V usage is TRBV28 and J usage is TRBJ1-5, with D possibly TRBD1 on 6 matching bases. Looked up from germline, CDR1 is MDHEN and CDR2 is SYDVKM. V lost 6 bases to trimming and J lost 6 bases, with 9 bases between them. The CDR3 is 12 residues long. This CDR3 reads CASRGGGQPQHF. CDR3 nucleotides: TGTGCCAGCAGGGGAGGGGGTCAGCCCCAGCATTTT.

V usage is TRBV27 and J usage is TRBJ2-2; 10 bases line up with TRBD1. Trimming removed 6 bases from V and 4 bases from J; junction bases left unmatched: 5. CDR3 length: 15 amino acids. The germline V gene has CDR1 MNHEY and CDR2 SMNVEV (reference sequence). CDR3 residues: CASSLRDRGTGELFF. As DNA, the CDR3 is TGTGCCAGCAGCCTCCGGGACAGGGGCACCGGGGAGCTGTTTTTT.

This clone has more than one count but fewer than ten. The genes are TRBV5-6 and TRBJ2-5; no definite D call. The CDR3 has 13 amino acids. Trimming took 1 base from V and 4 from J, leaving 8 bases between them. Germline CDR1 and CDR2: SGHDT and YYEEEE. The CDR3 sequence is CASSLSRRETQYF. Here the CDR3 DNA reads TGTGCCAGCAGCTTGTCGAGGAGAGAGACCCAGTACTTC.

The rearrangement uses TRBV19 and TRBJ1-2; 9 bases are shared with TRBD1. The junction had 6 bases not matched to a gene; V was cut back by 3 bases and J by 7 bases. The length of the CDR3 is 14 residues. The germline V gene has CDR1 LNHDA and CDR2 SQIVND (reference sequence). The CDR3 region is CASSIGQGLIGYTF. The DNA of the CDR3 is TGTGCCAGTAGTATCGGACAGGGGCTGATTGGCTACACCTTC.

The chain employs TRBV24-1 and TRBJ2-3; D unclear. Deletions cut 2 bases from V and 9 bases from J, with 8 bases between. CDR1 and CDR2 (germline): KGHDR, SFDVKD. This CDR3 region has 12 residues. The CDR3 nucleotides read TGTGCCACCAGTGATTGGCTAGAAACGCAGTATTTT. It encodes CATSDWLETQYF.

Here the CDR3 DNA reads TGTGCCAGCAGCTTAGAATATAACACTGAAGCTTTCTTT. Translation: CASSLEYNTEAFF. The V gene is TRBV7-9, the J gene TRBJ1-1; the D is unclear. This CDR3 has 13 residues. Germline V gene data show CDR1 as SEHNR and CDR2 as FQNEAQ (reference sequence). V was cut by 1 base and J by 2 bases, with 5 bases left in between.

The chain has TRBV18 and TRBJ1-1; 8 bases line up with TRBD1. The CDR3 totals 16 residues. The J segment lost 4 bases and the V segment lost 3 bases, leaving 10 bases of the junction unmatched. Germline values: CDR1 KGHSH, CDR2 LQKENI. For the CDR3, the DNA is TGTGCCAGCTCACCGGGACAGGTCCAATCGGGCACTGAAGCTTTCTTT. Translated, it gives CASSPGQVQSGTEAFF.